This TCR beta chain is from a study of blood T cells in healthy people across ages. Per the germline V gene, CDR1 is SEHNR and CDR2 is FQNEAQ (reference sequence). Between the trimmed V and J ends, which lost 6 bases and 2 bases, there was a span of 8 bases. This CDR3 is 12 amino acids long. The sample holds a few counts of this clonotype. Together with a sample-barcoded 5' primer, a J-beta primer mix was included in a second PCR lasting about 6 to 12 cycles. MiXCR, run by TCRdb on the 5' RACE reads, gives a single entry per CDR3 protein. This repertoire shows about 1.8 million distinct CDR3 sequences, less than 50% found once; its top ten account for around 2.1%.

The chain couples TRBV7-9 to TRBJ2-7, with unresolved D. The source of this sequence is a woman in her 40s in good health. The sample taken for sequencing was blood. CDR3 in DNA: TGTGCCAGCAGATCCAACACCTACGAGCAGTACTTC. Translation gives CASRSNTYEQYF.